This record looks at one T cell receptor beta chain sequence and its context. Its antigen remains unidentified. Base qualities were left out, and no much larger clone turns up one base away. The library relied on the immunoSEQ multiplex PCR assay. For most patients, genomic DNA was isolated using the Qiagen DNeasy Blood and Tissue Kit and was shipped frozen to Adaptive Biotechnologies for TCR sequencing. For most patients, genomic DNA was subjected to high-throughput TCR-beta CDR3 sequencing by Adaptive Biotechnologies. In the paper's pipeline: TCR sequencing data were retrieved from Adaptive's ImmunoSEQ software for 15 to 20 patients, whereas a few other patients were processed with MiXCR and VDJtools. To correct CD4 versus CD8 sorting errors, sequences present in both subsets at a frequency ratio below 5:1 were removed. Because the origin of CDR3 nucleotide sequences shared between donor and recipient could not be assigned, those sequences were removed. Alloreactive clones required at least 2-fold expansion over unstimulated cells and minimum CFSE-low frequency of 0.002% (template counts) or 0.001% (read counts). Clones detected in sequenced pre-transplant spleen, lymph node, or MLR CFSE-low populations of the donor or recipient were defined as mappable. Cumulative frequency of alloreactive clones was calculated as a percentage of all sequences weighted by copy number. TCRdb re-hosts the immuneACCESS table, in-frame sequences only. Its copies lack some clones; in the studies checked, an unresolved V gene accounts for under half of them, and the cause for the rest is not known. The DNA gave D and trimming, while V, J and clone size come from that table. For this sample there are about 120,000 clones; roughly 95% appear just once. The ten largest clones take up over 2.5% of the sample.

This sample is drawn from a study of graft-versus-host responses after intestinal transplantation (dated by TCRdb to about 2021). At the level of the whole study: The transplants that recipients received were multivisceral, liver-intestinal, or isolated intestinal. A peak of at least 4% donor T cells among recipient peripheral blood mononuclear cells was the definition used for donor T cell macrochimerism. Alloreactive clones were identified by sequencing pre-transplant mixed lymphocyte reaction products and comparing them with unstimulated pre-transplant donor and recipient T cells. Instead of going to the commercial service, samples from a few later patients were sequenced in-house on an Illumina MiSeq and processed with MiXCR. Every recipient was given anti-thymocyte globulin induction, followed by around three years of maintenance tacrolimus and steroids. The cohort enrolled 24 intestinal transplant recipients, one of whom was a retransplant, and 3 patients without pretransplant specimens were excluded. After intestinal transplantation, graft-versus-host and host-versus-graft alloreactive T cell clones were followed in the graft, circulation and bone marrow using bulk TCR-beta CDR3 sequencing. Study-wide conclusions, independent of this receptor: Early after transplant, peak levels of circulating GvH clones were found to be associated with declines in HvG clones. Patients with donor T cell macrochimerism had high GvH to HvG T cell clonal ratios in their allografts. GvH clones were detected in recipient bone marrow, and some of these GvH clones were observed earlier in ileal mucosa or blood, consistent with an intestinal mucosal origin. Conclusions were limited by the relatively low number and heterogeneity of intestinal transplant patients.

Taken with the paper, the label for time point translates to: cells obtained before transplantation from donor or recipient. CD3+CD4+ and CD3+CD8+ populations were FACS-sorted from unstimulated pre-transplant donor and recipient cells taken from spleen or lymph nodes. From V the trimming removes 5 bases and from J it removes 0 bases, while the gene matches leave 9 bases of the junction unaccounted for. Taken from cysteine to phenylalanine, the CDR3 has 17 residues. The CDR3 DNA has 51 bases and is translated from base 1. The germline V gene encodes CDR1 MDHEN and CDR2 SYDVKM. The sequence joins TRBV28 to TRBJ1-4; 7 bases in the junction line up with TRBD1. The receptor was derived from a human donor who received an intestinal transplant. The specimen was unstimulated CD8+ T cells sorted from spleen or lymph node cells, collected before intestinal transplant. The CDR3: CASSQPYQGATNEKLFF. The sequence in DNA is TGTGCCAGCAGTCAACCGTATCAGGGGGCAACTAATGAAAAACTGTTTTTT.